Shown below are 24 T cell receptor beta chains from a single sample sequenced in a study of T cells in Graves' hyperthyroidism and ophthalmopathy. The source material, RNA transcripts, was used to amplify TCR beta CDR3 regions. RT-PCR in the first round (using the HTBI primer set) targeted the TCR CDR3. One entry per CDR3 protein results from TCRdb running MiXCR on the multiplex PCR reads. The sample yields about 500,000 distinct CDR3 sequences, roughly a sixth seen once. Sequenced input: blood. The receptors originated from a woman aged 25 to 39 with Graves' ophthalmopathy.

This clonotype was recorded at least ten times. The chain carries TRBV4-1 and TRBJ2-3, with 8 bases that match TRBD1. The germline CDR1 and CDR2 sequences are MGHRA and YSYEKL. The length of the CDR3 is 13 residues. V trimming: 3 bases; J trimming: 8 bases; junction bases outside the gene matches: 4. The CDR3: CASSQGTGSTQYF. DNA of the CDR3: TGCGCCAGCAGCCAGGGGACAGGAAGTACGCAGTATTTT.

This clonotype was counted a few times. This chain connects TRBV19 to TRBJ2-1; the match to TRBD2 covers 12 bases. The V gene's germline CDR1 is LNHDA and CDR2 SQIVND (reference sequence). J gave up 5 bases and V 8 bases, and 7 bases lay outside the gene matches. CDR3 length: 15 amino acids. The CDR3, as DNA: TGTGCCAGTGGGACTAGCGGGCGTCTACACAATGAGCAGTTCTTC. It yields the protein CASGTSGRLHNEQFF.

This clonotype was counted only a few times. This chain links TRBV12-3 or TRBV12-4 with TRBJ1-1; 10 bases map to TRBD1. The CDR3 spans 15 residues. The ends lost 4 bases at V and 0 bases at J; junction bases unmatched: 2. The CDR3 loop reads CASSSGTGVNTEAFF. The DNA for the CDR3 is TGTGCCAGCAGTTCTGGGACAGGGGTGAACACTGAAGCTTTCTTT.

This clonotype was recorded many times. V is TRBV29-1 and J is TRBJ1-1, with TRBD1 matching 7 bases. J gave up 1 base and V 7 bases, and 6 bases lay outside the gene matches. CDR1 and CDR2 (germline): SQVTM, ANQGSEA. The CDR3 length is 13 residues. In nucleotides, the CDR3 is TGCAGCGGACAGGACAGGAAGAACACTGAAGCTTTCTTT. Its protein is CSGQDRKNTEAFF.

The chain recombines TRBV27 with TRBJ2-3, with a tentative D call TRBD1 (6 bases). V lost 5 bases and J lost 8, with 20 bases in between. CDR3 length: 15 residues. Per germline, CDR1 MNHEY and CDR2 SMNVEV (reference sequence). The DNA of the CDR3 is TGTGCCAGCAGTGGCCAGGGGAATGTGGGTGGTACGCAGTATTTT. Translated: CASSGQGNVGGTQYF.

Ten or more counts support this clonotype. The chain has TRBV6-1 and TRBJ2-7, with D maybe TRBD1 (5 bases). Germline CDR1 is MNHNS and CDR2 is SASEGT. There are 13 residues in the CDR3. The germline V and J ends were trimmed by 7 bases and 5 bases, with 15 bases remaining between them. The CDR3 sequence: CASTPGRAHEQYF. The CDR3 DNA reads TGTGCCAGCACCCCAGGCAGGGCTCACGAGCAGTACTTC.

The chain carries TRBV19 and TRBJ2-1; 7 bases are a match to TRBD2. V was pared by 1 base and J by 8 bases, with 11 bases of the junction left unmatched. Germline CDR1 and CDR2: LNHDA and SQIVND (reference sequence). The CDR3 loop spans 16 amino acids. The CDR3 spells CASSIVVGLGSHEQFF. The CDR3 bases are TGTGCCAGTAGTATAGTAGTTGGACTAGGGTCCCATGAGCAGTTCTTC.

J is TRBJ1-4 and V is TRBV27, with 8 bases fitting TRBD1. CDR3 length: 15 amino acids. V lost 6 bases, J lost 4 bases, and 7 bases stayed unmatched. Germline V gene lookup returns CDR1 MNHEY and CDR2 SMNVEV (reference sequence). The CDR3 sequence is CASSWNGQGNEKLFF. In DNA form, the CDR3 reads TGTGCCAGCAGCTGGAACGGACAGGGTAATGAAAAACTGTTTTTT.

The V and J genes are TRBV9 and TRBJ2-7; no clear D gene. Germline V gene data show CDR1 as SGDLS and CDR2 as YYNGEE. The CDR3 length is 15 residues. With 4 bases removed from V and 4 bases from J, the gap between germline ends came to 18 bases. CDR3 region: CASSPEGWEIYEQYF. The DNA of the CDR3 is TGTGCCAGCAGCCCGGAAGGTTGGGAAATTTACGAGCAGTACTTC.

This clonotype appeared many times. The V and J genes are TRBV2 and TRBJ2-5, with 12 nucleotides matching TRBD2. This CDR3 comprises 15 residues. J was trimmed by 4 bases and V by 6 bases; bases with no gene match: 6. Germline V gene sequence: CDR1 SNHLY, CDR2 FYNNEI. Here the CDR3 reads CASSAQGLAGETQYF. In DNA form, the CDR3 reads TGTGCCAGCAGCGCCCAGGGACTAGCGGGAGAGACCCAGTACTTC.

The V gene is TRBV10-3, the J gene TRBJ2-6, with a weak D call TRBD2 (5 bases). This CDR3 comprises 14 residues. Trimming took off 7 bases at V and 0 bases at J, with 7 bases between the two ends. Germline CDR1 reads ENHRY; CDR2 reads SYGVKD. CDR3 nucleotide sequence: TGTGCCATCATAGCGTCCTCTGGGGCCAACGTCCTGACTTTC. The encoded protein is CAIIASSGANVLTF.

This clonotype was observed many times. The chain combines TRBV28 with TRBJ1-1; TRBD1 matches at 7 bases. The CDR3 has 17 amino acids. V shed 2 bases, J shed 0 bases, and the junction held 9 bases outside the gene matches. Germline assignment: CDR1 MDHEN and CDR2 SYDVKM. The CDR3 here is CASSLLGQPFMNTEAFF. The CDR3 DNA sequence: TGTGCCAGCAGTTTACTGGGACAGCCTTTTATGAACACTGAAGCTTTCTTT. Full variable domain (missing parts from reference TRBV28 and TRBJ1-1): DVKVTQSSRYLVKRTGEKVFLECVQDMDHENMFWYRQDPGLGLRLIYFSYDVKMKEKGDIPEGYSVSREKKERFSLILESASTNQTSMYLCASSLLGQPFMNTEAFFGQGTRLTVV.

Many counts were recorded for this clonotype. V usage is TRBV7-3 and J usage is TRBJ2-6, with unresolved D. The CDR3 totals 14 residues. V lost 5 bases, J lost 1 base, and 6 bases lay in between. Germline loops: CDR1 SGHTA, CDR2 FQGTGA. The CDR3 sequence: CASSPQSGANVLTF. The CDR3 DNA reads as TGTGCCAGCAGCCCCCAGTCTGGGGCCAACGTCCTGACTTTC.

This clonotype has ten or more counts. The chain couples TRBV12-3 or TRBV12-4 to TRBJ2-5; TRBD1 aligns across 8 bases. Unmatched junction bases numbered 3, after V lost 6 bases and J lost 3 bases. The CDR3 is made up of 13 amino acids. CDR3: CASRPTGEETQYF. The DNA of the CDR3 is TGTGCCAGCAGGCCGACAGGGGAAGAGACCCAGTACTTC.

This clonotype was recorded a few times. The V gene is TRBV5-1, the J gene TRBJ2-7; 12 bases map to TRBD2. This CDR3 spans 17 amino acids. The germline gives CDR1 SGHRS, CDR2 YFSETQ. V lost 1 base to trimming and J lost 3 bases; unmatched junction nucleotides: 8. The CDR3 reads CASSLTTSGRTNYEQYF. The CDR3 bases are TGCGCCAGCAGCTTGACTACTAGCGGGAGGACGAACTACGAGCAGTACTTC.

The chain uses TRBV6-1 and TRBJ1-5, with 8 bases fitting TRBD1. Germline V gives CDR1 MNHNS, CDR2 SASEGT. J gave up 8 bases and V 4 bases, and 4 bases lay outside the gene matches. The CDR3 spans 13 residues. As DNA, the CDR3 is TGTGCCAGCAGTGGGATGGGACAGGAGCCCCAGCATTTT. As protein: CASSGMGQEPQHF.

The rearrangement uses TRBV19 and TRBJ2-2; D is uncertain. The CDR3 is made up of 13 amino acids. The germline V and J ends were trimmed by 4 bases and 4 bases, with 7 bases remaining between them. Germline CDR1 reads LNHDA; CDR2 reads SQIVND (reference sequence). CDR3 coding DNA: TGTGCCAGTAGTAAAGAGGTCACCGGGGAGCTGTTTTTT. Amino acids: CASSKEVTGELFF. Together with reference TRBV19 and TRBJ2-2, the CDR3 gives the full variable domain: DGGITQSPKYLFRKEGQNVTLSCEQNLNHDAMYWYRQDPGQGLRLIYYSQIVNDFQKGDIAEGYSVSREKKESFPLTVTSAQKNPTAFYLCASSKEVTGELFFGEGSRLTVL.

V gene TRBV7-2 combines with J gene TRBJ2-7, with D uncertain. Germline V gene lookup returns CDR1 SGHTA and CDR2 FQGNSA. The length of the CDR3 is 14 residues. V gave up 5 bases and J gave up 4 bases, with 15 bases separating them. The DNA for the CDR3 is TGTGCCAGCAGCCGGTCAGTAGAGCAATACGAGCAGTACTTC. Protein: CASSRSVEQYEQYF.

This clonotype has just a few counts. V gene TRBV20-1 combines with J gene TRBJ2-7, with D unclear. Germline V lookup: CDR1 DFQATT, CDR2 SNEGSKA (reference sequence). The CDR3 spans 13 residues. The V end lost 3 bases, the J end lost 4 bases, and 13 bases lay between the germline ends. The CDR3 DNA reads TGCAGTGCTAGGGGTGTGTCCTCATACGAGCAGTACTTC. Its translation: CSARGVSSYEQYF.

On this clonotype itself: This sequence may be a read error, since a much larger clone differs from it by one base. This rearrangement joins TRBV30 to TRBJ1-2; the D gene is possibly TRBD1 (5 bases). The CDR3 totals 12 residues. Germline values: CDR1 GTSNPN, CDR2 SVGIG (reference sequence). CDR3: CAWTPGGAGHTF. In DNA, the CDR3 is TGTGCCTGGACCCCGGGGGGAGCTGGCCACACCTTC.

This clonotype was counted ten times or more. The chain has TRBV30 and TRBJ1-4; D call uncertain. This CDR3 comprises 12 residues. In germline, CDR1 is GTSNPN, CDR2 SVGIG (reference sequence). The V end was cut by 0 bases, the J end by 8 bases, with 7 bases between. The DNA for the CDR3 is TGTGCCTGGAGTGTGGGCAGGGAAAAACTGTTTTTT. As protein: CAWSVGREKLFF.

This clonotype was picked up many times. This rearrangement joins TRBV4-1 to TRBJ2-7; tentative D call: TRBD1 (6 bases). The CDR3 loop spans 16 amino acids. Germline V gene sequence: CDR1 MGHRA, CDR2 YSYEKL. The V end was cut by 0 bases, the J end by 3 bases, with 15 bases between. In DNA, the CDR3 is TGCGCCAGCAGCCAAGATGCGGTTAACAGGGACTACGAGCAGTACTTC. Its protein is CASSQDAVNRDYEQYF.

This clonotype showed up just a few times. The genes are TRBV6-2 or TRBV6-3 and TRBJ2-2; TRBD2 matches 7 bases. The CDR3 spans 14 residues. Trimming removed 5 bases from V and 4 bases from J; junction bases left unmatched: 4. Germline assignment: CDR1 MNHEY and CDR2 SVGEGT. CDR3 DNA: TGTGCCAGCAGTCCTAGCGGAGCCACCGGGGAGCTGTTTTTT. Translating gives CASSPSGATGELFF.

J is TRBJ2-5 and V is TRBV7-2, with 10 bases matching TRBD1. The CDR3 sequence is 16 residues long. Germline-derived CDR1 and CDR2 are SGHTA and FQGNSA. Trimming took 5 bases from V and 2 from J; bases not matched to a gene: 8. Here the CDR3 DNA reads TGTGCCAGCAGCCCATGGACAGGGGGTTGGCAAGAGACCCAGTACTTC. Its translation is CASSPWTGGWQETQYF.